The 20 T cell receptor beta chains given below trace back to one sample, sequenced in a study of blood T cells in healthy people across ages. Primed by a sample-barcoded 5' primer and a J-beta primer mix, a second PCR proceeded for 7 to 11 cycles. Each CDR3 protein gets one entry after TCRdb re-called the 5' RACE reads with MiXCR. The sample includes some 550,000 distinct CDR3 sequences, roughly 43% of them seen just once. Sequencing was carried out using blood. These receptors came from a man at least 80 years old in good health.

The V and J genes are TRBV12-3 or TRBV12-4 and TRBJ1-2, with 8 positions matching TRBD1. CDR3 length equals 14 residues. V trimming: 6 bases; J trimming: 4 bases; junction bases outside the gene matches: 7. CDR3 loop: CASRTQGASYGYTF. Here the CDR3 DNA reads TGTGCCAGCAGGACTCAGGGGGCGAGCTATGGCTACACCTTC.

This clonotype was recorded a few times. The CDR3 region is CASSFTNTEAFF. Written as DNA, the CDR3 is TGTGCCAGCAGTTTTACGAACACTGAAGCTTTCTTT. The J gene is TRBJ1-1, the V gene TRBV12-3 or TRBV12-4, with D unclear. The CDR3 consists of 12 residues. V lost 3 bases, J lost 1 base, and 3 bases lay in between.

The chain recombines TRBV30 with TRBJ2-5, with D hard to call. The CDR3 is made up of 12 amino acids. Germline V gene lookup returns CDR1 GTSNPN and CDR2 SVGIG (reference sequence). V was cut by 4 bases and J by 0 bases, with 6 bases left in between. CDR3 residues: CAWMLNQETQYF. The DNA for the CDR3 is TGTGCCTGGATGCTCAACCAAGAGACCCAGTACTTC.

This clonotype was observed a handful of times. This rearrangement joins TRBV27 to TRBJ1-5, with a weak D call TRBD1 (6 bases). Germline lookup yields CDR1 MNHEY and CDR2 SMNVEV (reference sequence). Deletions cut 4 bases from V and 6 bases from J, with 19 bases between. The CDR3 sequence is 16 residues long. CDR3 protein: CASSSYRVGAGQPQHF. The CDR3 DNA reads TGTGCCAGCAGTTCCTACAGGGTGGGCGCGGGTCAGCCCCAGCATTTT.

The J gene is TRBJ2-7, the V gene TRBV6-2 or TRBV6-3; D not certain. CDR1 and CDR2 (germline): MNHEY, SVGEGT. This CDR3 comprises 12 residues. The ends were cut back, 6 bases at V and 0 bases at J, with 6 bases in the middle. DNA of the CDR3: TGTGCCAGCAGGGGGTTCTCCTACGAGCAGTACTTC. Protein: CASRGFSYEQYF.

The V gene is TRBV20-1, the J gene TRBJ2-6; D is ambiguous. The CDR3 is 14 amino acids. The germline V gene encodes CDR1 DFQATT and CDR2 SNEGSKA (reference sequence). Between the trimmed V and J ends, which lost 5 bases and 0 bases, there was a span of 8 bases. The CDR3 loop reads CSARPSSGANVLTF. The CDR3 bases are TGCAGTGCTCGTCCCAGCTCTGGGGCCAACGTCCTGACTTTC.

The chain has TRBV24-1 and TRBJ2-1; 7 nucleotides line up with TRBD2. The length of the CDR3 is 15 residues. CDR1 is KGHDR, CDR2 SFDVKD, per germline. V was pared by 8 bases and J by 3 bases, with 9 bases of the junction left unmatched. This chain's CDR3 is CATTAGERGYNEQFF. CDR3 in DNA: TGTGCCACCACCGCGGGGGAGAGGGGCTACAATGAGCAGTTCTTC.

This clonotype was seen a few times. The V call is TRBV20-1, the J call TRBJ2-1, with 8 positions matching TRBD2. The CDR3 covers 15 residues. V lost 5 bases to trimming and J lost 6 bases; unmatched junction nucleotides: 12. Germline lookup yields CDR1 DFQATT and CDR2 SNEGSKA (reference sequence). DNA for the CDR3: TGCAGTGCTGACCGGGGTGATAGCGGGATCAATGAGCAGTTCTTC. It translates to CSADRGDSGINEQFF.

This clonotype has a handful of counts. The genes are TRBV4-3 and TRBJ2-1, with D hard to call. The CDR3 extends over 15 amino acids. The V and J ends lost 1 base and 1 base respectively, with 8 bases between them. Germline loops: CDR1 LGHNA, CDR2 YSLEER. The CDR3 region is CASSQVRASYNEQFF. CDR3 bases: TGCGCCAGCAGCCAAGTTCGGGCGTCCTACAATGAGCAGTTCTTC.

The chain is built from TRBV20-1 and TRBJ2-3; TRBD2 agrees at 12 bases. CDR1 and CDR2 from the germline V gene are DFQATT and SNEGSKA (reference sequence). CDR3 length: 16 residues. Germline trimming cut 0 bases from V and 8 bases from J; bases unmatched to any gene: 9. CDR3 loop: CSARDAASGGAGTQYF. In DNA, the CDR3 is TGCAGTGCTAGAGATGCGGCTAGCGGGGGGGCGGGTACGCAGTATTTT.

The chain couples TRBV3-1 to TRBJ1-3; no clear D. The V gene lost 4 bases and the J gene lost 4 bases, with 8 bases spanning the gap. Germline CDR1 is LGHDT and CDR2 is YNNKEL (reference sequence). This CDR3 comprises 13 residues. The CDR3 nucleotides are TGTGCCAGCAGCCTCCTTGGGGGAAACACCATATATTTT. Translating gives CASSLLGGNTIYF.

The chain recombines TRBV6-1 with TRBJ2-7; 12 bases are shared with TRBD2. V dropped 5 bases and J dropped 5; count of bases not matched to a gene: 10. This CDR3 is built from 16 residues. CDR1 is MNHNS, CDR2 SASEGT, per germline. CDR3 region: CASSSIRTSGKNEQYF. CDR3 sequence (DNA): TGTGCCAGCAGTTCGATACGGACTAGCGGGAAGAACGAGCAGTACTTC.

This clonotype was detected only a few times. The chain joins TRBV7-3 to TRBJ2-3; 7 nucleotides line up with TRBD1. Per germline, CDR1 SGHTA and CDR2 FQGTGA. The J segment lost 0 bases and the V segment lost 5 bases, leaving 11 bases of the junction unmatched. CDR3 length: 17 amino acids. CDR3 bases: TGTGCCAGCAGCCTTGGGACAGCAACTTCTAGCACAGATACGCAGTATTTT. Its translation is CASSLGTATSSTDTQYF.

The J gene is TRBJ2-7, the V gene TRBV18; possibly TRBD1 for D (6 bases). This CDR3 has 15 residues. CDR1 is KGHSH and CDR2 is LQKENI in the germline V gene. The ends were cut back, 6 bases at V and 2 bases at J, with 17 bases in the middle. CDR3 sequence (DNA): TGTGCCAGCTCTCGGGGACAAGGAGGTACCTACGAGCAGTACTTC. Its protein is CASSRGQGGTYEQYF.

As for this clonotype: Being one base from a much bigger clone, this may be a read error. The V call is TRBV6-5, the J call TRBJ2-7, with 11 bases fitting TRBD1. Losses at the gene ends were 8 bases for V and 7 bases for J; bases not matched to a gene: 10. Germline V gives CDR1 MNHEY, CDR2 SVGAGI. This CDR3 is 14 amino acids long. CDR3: CASFGTGGWNEQYF. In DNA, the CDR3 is TGTGCCAGCTTCGGGACAGGGGGTTGGAATGAGCAGTACTTC.

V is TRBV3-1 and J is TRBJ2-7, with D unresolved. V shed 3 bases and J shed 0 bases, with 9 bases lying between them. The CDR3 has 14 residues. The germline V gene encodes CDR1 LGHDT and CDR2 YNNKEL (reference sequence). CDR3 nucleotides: TGTGCCAGCAGCCAGGGCATCTTCTCCTACGAGCAGTACTTC. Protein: CASSQGIFSYEQYF.

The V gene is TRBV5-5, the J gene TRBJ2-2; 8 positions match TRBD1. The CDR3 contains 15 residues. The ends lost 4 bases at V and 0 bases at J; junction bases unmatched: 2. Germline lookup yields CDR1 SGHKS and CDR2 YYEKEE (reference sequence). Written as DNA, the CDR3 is TGTGCCAGCAGCAAGGGACAGGCGAACACCGGGGAGCTGTTTTTT. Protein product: CASSKGQANTGELFF.

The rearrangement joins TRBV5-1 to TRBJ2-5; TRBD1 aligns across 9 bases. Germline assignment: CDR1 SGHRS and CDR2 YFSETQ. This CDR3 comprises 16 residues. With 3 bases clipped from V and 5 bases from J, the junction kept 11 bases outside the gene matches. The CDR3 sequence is CASSWDVTGGIETQYF. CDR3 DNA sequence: TGCGCCAGCAGCTGGGACGTGACAGGGGGAATCGAGACCCAGTACTTC.

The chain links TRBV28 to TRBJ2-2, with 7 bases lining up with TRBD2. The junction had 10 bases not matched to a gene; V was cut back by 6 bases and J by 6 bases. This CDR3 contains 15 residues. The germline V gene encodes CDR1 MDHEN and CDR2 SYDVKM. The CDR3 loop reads CASRVRSSGPGELFF. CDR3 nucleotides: TGTGCCAGCAGAGTAAGGTCTAGCGGCCCCGGGGAGCTGTTTTTT. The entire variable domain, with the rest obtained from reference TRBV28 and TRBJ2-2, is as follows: DVKVTQSSRYLVKRTGEKVFLECVQDMDHENMFWYRQDPGLGLRLIYFSYDVKMKEKGDIPEGYSVSREKKERFSLILESASTNQTSMYLCASRVRSSGPGELFFGEGSRLTVL.

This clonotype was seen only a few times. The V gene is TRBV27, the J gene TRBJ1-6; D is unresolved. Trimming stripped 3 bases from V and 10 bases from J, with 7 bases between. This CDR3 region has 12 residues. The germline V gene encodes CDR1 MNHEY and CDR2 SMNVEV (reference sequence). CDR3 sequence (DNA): TGTGCCAGCAGTTTCTCCCAATCACCCCTCCACTTT. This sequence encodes CASSFSQSPLHF.